Below are 27 T cell receptor beta chains sequenced from a single sample in a study of cytomegalovirus exposure and HLA in healthy donors. PCR amplification relied on 60 Vbeta primers (plus 13 Jbeta primers). The repertoire was sequenced with immunoSEQ multiplex PCR; TCRdb's copy has only in-frame clones and lacks some. The sample holds about 170,000 clones, 79% seen once. The sample was PBMCs. These TCRs come from a woman between 45 and 60 years old in good health and CMV-seronegative.

V gene TRBV11-2 combines with J gene TRBJ2-5; TRBD1 aligns across 9 bases. This CDR3 comprises 15 residues. The V gene's germline CDR1 is SGHAT and CDR2 FQNNGV. With V trimmed by 4 bases and J by 4 bases, 7 bases remained unmatched. For the CDR3, the DNA is TGTGCCAGCAGCTCCGGGACAGGGAAAAGAGAGACCCAGTACTTC. Protein sequence: CASSSGTGKRETQYF.

The chain employs TRBV18 and TRBJ1-1; tentatively, D is TRBD1 (5 bases). Trimming removed 4 bases from V and 2 bases from J, with 11 bases in between. CDR3 size: 14 residues. Looked up from germline, CDR1 is KGHSH and CDR2 is LQKENI. CDR3: CASSLADTNTEAFF. The CDR3 coding sequence is TGTGCCAGCTCACTCGCGGACACTAACACTGAAGCTTTCTTT.

The V and J genes are TRBV11-3 and TRBJ2-5; weak D call: TRBD1 (6 bases). Germline V gene data show CDR1 as SGHNT and CDR2 as YENEEA. The CDR3 consists of 14 residues. V was trimmed by 3 bases and J by 3 bases, leaving 11 bases between them. CDR3 nucleotides: TGTGCCAGCAGCTTGCCGGGACAAGAAGAGACCCAGTACTTC. It translates to CASSLPGQEETQYF.

The chain employs TRBV6-5 and TRBJ1-2, with D tentatively TRBD1 (5 bases). The germline V gene encodes CDR1 MNHEY and CDR2 SVGAGI. V was clipped by 6 bases and J by 8 bases, with 22 bases between them. The CDR3 has 15 residues. CDR3 in amino acids: CASSLGRGDRTGYTF. In DNA, the CDR3 is TGTGCCAGCAGCTTGGGCCGGGGGGATCGAACCGGCTACACCTTC.

This sequence joins TRBV28 and TRBJ1-1, with D hard to call. Trimming shortened V by 8 bases and J by 6 bases, and 19 bases separated the two germline ends. There are 14 residues in the CDR3. The germline V gene has CDR1 MDHEN and CDR2 SYDVKM. As DNA, the CDR3 is TGTGCCAGCGGAGCTGGGTCAGCGGGCGCTGAAGCTTTCTTT. As protein: CASGAGSAGAEAFF.

The rearrangement joins TRBV27 to TRBJ1-2; TRBD1 is a possible D gene (6 bases). This CDR3 spans 14 amino acids. Germline V gene sequence: CDR1 MNHEY, CDR2 SMNVEV (reference sequence). V was clipped by 5 bases and J by 8 bases, with 18 bases between them. CDR3 sequence reads: CASSPRGGTRGYTF. Written as DNA, the CDR3 is TGTGCCAGCAGTCCCCGCGGGGGGACAAGGGGCTACACCTTC.

Note on this clone: A junction boundary mismatches the germline segment, possibly from a read error. V gene TRBV7-9 combines with J gene TRBJ1-6; D might be TRBD1 (5 bases). There are 15 residues in the CDR3. Germline CDR1 is SEHNR and CDR2 is FQNEAQ (reference sequence). CDR3 in DNA: TGTTCCAGCAGCTTCGGACAATCTCCACATTCACCCCTCCACTTT. Its translation is CSSSFGQSPHSPLHF.

V gene TRBV27 combines with J gene TRBJ1-4, with 7 bases fitting TRBD1. Trimming at V came to 5 bases and at J to 4 bases, leaving 4 bases not matched to a gene. The germline gives CDR1 MNHEY, CDR2 SMNVEV (reference sequence). The CDR3 runs 14 residues. CDR3 sequence (DNA): TGTGCCAGCAGTCCCCGGGACAGTAATGAAAAACTGTTTTTT. It codes for CASSPRDSNEKLFF.

The V call is TRBV6-5, the J call TRBJ2-5; 10 bases align to TRBD1. Germline-derived CDR1 and CDR2 are MNHEY and SVGAGI. This CDR3 contains 15 residues. With 6 bases clipped from V and 3 bases from J, the junction kept 7 bases outside the gene matches. CDR3 protein: CASRGPGQGKETQYF. In nucleotides, the CDR3 is TGTGCCAGCAGGGGACCGGGACAGGGGAAAGAGACCCAGTACTTC.

The rearrangement uses TRBV7-2 and TRBJ2-1, with 7 positions matching TRBD2. The CDR3 is 16 amino acids. V lost 1 base and J lost 4; bases outside the gene matches: 7. From germline, CDR1 is SGHTA and CDR2 FQGNSA. The CDR3 loop reads CASSLGGGGPYNEQFF. DNA of the CDR3: TGTGCCAGCAGCTTAGGAGGCGGGGGACCTTACAATGAGCAGTTCTTC.

The chain combines TRBV19 with TRBJ2-1; 8 nucleotides match TRBD1. The trim removed 5 bases at V and 2 bases at J, leaving 11 bases unmatched. CDR1 and CDR2 from the germline V gene are LNHDA and SQIVND (reference sequence). CDR3 length equals 17 residues. DNA for the CDR3: TGTGCCAGTAGTCCCCGACAGGGGCGAAAACCCTACAATGAGCAGTTCTTC. Its translation is CASSPRQGRKPYNEQFF.

This chain uses TRBV21-1 with TRBJ2-2; TRBD1, the table's D call, was not compared with the DNA. TRBV21-1 is shown as a pseudogene. CDR3 length: 16 amino acids. CDR3 sequence: CASSLRERGRTGELFF. The CDR3 nucleotides read TGTGCCAGCAGCCTAAGAGAGAGGGGGCGAACCGGGGAGCTGTTTTTT.

The CDR3 loop reads CSARVIRGQYF. CDR3 nucleotide sequence: TGCAGTGCTAGAGTGATCCGGGGCCAGTACTTC. This chain links TRBV20-1 with TRBJ2-5; a weak D match, TRBD2 (5 bases). This CDR3 contains 11 residues. Germline V gene data show CDR1 as DFQATT and CDR2 as SNEGSKA (reference sequence). V shed 1 base and J shed 10 bases, with 10 bases lying between them.

The chain has TRBV18 and TRBJ2-3; 12 bases line up with TRBD2. The length of the CDR3 is 17 residues. V lost 3 bases and J lost 0; bases outside the gene matches: 4. Germline V gene lookup returns CDR1 KGHSH and CDR2 LQKENI. The CDR3 DNA reads as TGTGCCAGCTCACCTCGGACTAGCGGGACTAGCACAGATACGCAGTATTTT. Protein sequence: CASSPRTSGTSTDTQYF.

The J gene is TRBJ1-1, the V gene TRBV19; D might be TRBD1 (6 bases). This CDR3 has 16 residues. V was pared by 7 bases and J by 2 bases, with 20 bases between. Germline loops: CDR1 LNHDA, CDR2 SQIVND (reference sequence). CDR3 bases: TGTGCCAGTACCGATGCCGGGACACGGTCAAACACTGAAGCTTTCTTT. Protein: CASTDAGTRSNTEAFF.

The chain employs TRBV19 and TRBJ1-1, with 8 bases matching TRBD1. Trimming cost V 6 bases and J 0 bases; bases outside gene matches: 6. The length of the CDR3 is 15 residues. Germline CDR1 LNHDA, CDR2 SQIVND (reference sequence). CDR3 protein: CASSGRGQVNTEAFF. CDR3 in DNA: TGTGCCAGTAGCGGAAGGGGACAGGTGAACACTGAAGCTTTCTTT.

The V call is TRBV7-3, the J call TRBJ2-3, with 11 bases identical to TRBD2. Germline CDR1 is SGHTA and CDR2 is FQGTGA. This CDR3 spans 15 amino acids. After removal of 2 bases from V and 4 bases from J, the junction contained 2 bases not matched to a gene. The CDR3 protein is CASSLLAGGPDTQYF. Here the CDR3 DNA reads TGTGCCAGCAGCTTATTAGCGGGAGGGCCAGATACGCAGTATTTT.

The chain carries TRBV30 and TRBJ2-3; tentatively, D is TRBD1 (6 bases). Germline V lookup: CDR1 GTSNPN, CDR2 SVGIG (reference sequence). The CDR3 length is 15 residues. V lost 0 bases and J 1 base, leaving 11 bases between the germline ends. The CDR3 loop is CAWSVSGAGTDTQYF. CDR3 bases: TGTGCCTGGAGTGTCTCAGGGGCTGGCACAGATACGCAGTATTTT.

The chain recombines TRBV7-2 with TRBJ1-2; 10 bases agree with TRBD1. CDR1 is SGHTA and CDR2 is FQGNSA in the germline V gene. The CDR3 has 15 residues. V shed 5 bases and J 8 bases; nucleotides not matched to a gene: 11. DNA of the CDR3: TGTGCCAGCAGCCCTCCGGGACAGGGGTCTTGGGGCTACACCTTC. Protein sequence: CASSPPGQGSWGYTF.

The chain recombines TRBV4-3 with TRBJ1-1, with 9 bases fitting TRBD1. Germline lookup yields CDR1 LGHNA and CDR2 YSLEER. Losses at the gene ends were 3 bases for V and 4 bases for J; bases not matched to a gene: 0. The CDR3 totals 13 residues. The CDR3 region is CASSQDRGTEAFF. CDR3 nucleotides: TGCGCCAGCAGCCAGGACAGGGGCACTGAAGCTTTCTTT.

This clone was detected once. The V call is TRBV29-1, the J call TRBJ2-1, with D possibly TRBD1 on 6 matching bases. Looked up from germline, CDR1 is SQVTM and CDR2 is ANQGSEA. The CDR3 loop spans 13 amino acids. V lost 7 bases, J lost 4 bases, and 14 bases lay in between. CDR3: CSGEGQSYNEQFF. For the CDR3, the DNA is TGCAGCGGTGAGGGACAAAGTTACAATGAGCAGTTCTTC.

The rearrangement uses TRBV19 and TRBJ1-5; 8 bases are a match to TRBD1. Germline trimming cut 6 bases from V and 3 bases from J; bases unmatched to any gene: 4. This CDR3 spans 14 amino acids. Per the germline V gene, CDR1 is LNHDA and CDR2 is SQIVND (reference sequence). CDR3 amino acids: CASRETGDNQPQHF. The CDR3 DNA reads as TGTGCCAGTAGGGAGACAGGGGACAATCAGCCCCAGCATTTT.

This clone was recorded once. This chain joins TRBV4-3 and TRBJ2-5, with 14 bases lining up with TRBD2. The J call may not be correct, given that the DNA end is closer to TRBJ2-7. CDR3 length equals 15 residues. CDR1 is LGHNA and CDR2 is YSLEER in the germline V gene. CDR3 sequence: CASSQSGLAGDEQYF. The CDR3 region has the DNA TGCGCCAGCAGCCAGTCGGGACTAGCGGGAGACGAGCAGTACTTC.

The CDR3 coding sequence is TGTGCCAGCAGTTTATTGGAGATTCGATCGGGGGGCGCGTTCAATCAGCCCCAGCATTTT. Translated, it gives CASSLLEIRSGGAFNQPQHF. The chain has TRBV28 and TRBJ1-5; D may be TRBD1 (6 bases). From germline, CDR1 is MDHEN and CDR2 SYDVKM. The CDR3 runs to 20 residues. The V end was cut by 1 base, the J end by 3 bases, with 25 bases between.

This chain links TRBV5-5 with TRBJ2-5, with a weak D call TRBD2 (5 bases). CDR3 length: 14 amino acids. Germline V gene sequence: CDR1 SGHKS, CDR2 YYEKEE (reference sequence). The V end was cut by 0 bases, the J end by 4 bases, with 10 bases between. As DNA, the CDR3 is TGTGCCAGCAGCTTGGGGTCAGGAGGAGAGACCCAGTACTTC. Amino acids: CASSLGSGGETQYF.

V usage is TRBV6-5 and J usage is TRBJ2-3; 8 nucleotides align to TRBD2. From germline, CDR1 is MNHEY and CDR2 SVGAGI. The CDR3 is 15 residues long. V shed 3 bases and J 3 bases; nucleotides not matched to a gene: 5. CDR3 loop: CASSYGGGITDTQYF. The CDR3 nucleotides read TGTGCCAGCAGTTATGGCGGGGGGATAACAGATACGCAGTATTTT.

The V gene is TRBV6-5, the J gene TRBJ2-5, with D unclear. This CDR3 has 16 amino acids. Trimming removed 0 bases at V and 0 bases at J, with 11 bases between. CDR1 and CDR2 (germline): MNHEY, SVGAGI. The CDR3 sequence: CASSYSSTVYQETQYF. The CDR3 region has the DNA TGTGCCAGCAGTTACTCGAGCACTGTGTACCAAGAGACCCAGTACTTC.